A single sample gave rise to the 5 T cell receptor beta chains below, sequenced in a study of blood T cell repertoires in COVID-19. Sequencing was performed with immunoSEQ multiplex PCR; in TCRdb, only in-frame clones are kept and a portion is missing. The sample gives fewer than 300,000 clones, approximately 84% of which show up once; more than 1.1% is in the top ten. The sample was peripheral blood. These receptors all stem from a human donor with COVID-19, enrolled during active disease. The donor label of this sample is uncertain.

The chain's CDR3 is CASSELGLRTSSYNEQFF. In nucleotides, the CDR3 is TGTGCCAGCAGTGAACTCGGTTTGAGGACTAGCTCCTACAATGAGCAGTTCTTC. The chain employs TRBV2 and TRBJ2-1; 7 bases line up with TRBD2. CDR1 and CDR2 from the germline V gene are SNHLY and FYNNEI. The CDR3 length is 18 residues. V lost 2 bases, J lost 0 bases, and 10 bases stayed unmatched. Full variable domain (missing parts from reference TRBV2 and TRBJ2-1): EPEVTQTPSHQVTQMGQEVILRCVPISNHLYFYWYRQILGQKVEFLVSFYNNEISEKSEIFDDQFSVERPDGSNFTLKIRSTKLEDSAMYFCASSELGLRTSSYNEQFFGPGTRLTVL.

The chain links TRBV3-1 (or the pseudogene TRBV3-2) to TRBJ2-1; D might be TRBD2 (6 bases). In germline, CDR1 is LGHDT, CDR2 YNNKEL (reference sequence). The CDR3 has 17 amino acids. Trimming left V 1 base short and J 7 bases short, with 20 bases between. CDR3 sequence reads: CASSQGRTGGVGNEQFF. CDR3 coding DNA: TGTGCCAGCAGCCAAGGGAGGACCGGCGGGGTGGGAAATGAGCAGTTCTTC.

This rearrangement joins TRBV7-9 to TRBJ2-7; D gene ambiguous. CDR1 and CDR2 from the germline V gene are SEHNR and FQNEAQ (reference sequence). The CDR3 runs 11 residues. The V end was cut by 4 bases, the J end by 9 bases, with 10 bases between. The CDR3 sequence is CASSSLEVQYF. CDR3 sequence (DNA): TGTGCCAGCAGCTCGTTAGAGGTGCAGTACTTC.

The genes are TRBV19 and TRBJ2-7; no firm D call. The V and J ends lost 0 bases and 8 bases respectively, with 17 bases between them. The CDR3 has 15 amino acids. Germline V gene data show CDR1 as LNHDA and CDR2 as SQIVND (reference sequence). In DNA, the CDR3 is TGTGCCAGTAGTATAGATCCTGGTCACCTGTGGCAGCAGTACTTC. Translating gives CASSIDPGHLWQQYF.

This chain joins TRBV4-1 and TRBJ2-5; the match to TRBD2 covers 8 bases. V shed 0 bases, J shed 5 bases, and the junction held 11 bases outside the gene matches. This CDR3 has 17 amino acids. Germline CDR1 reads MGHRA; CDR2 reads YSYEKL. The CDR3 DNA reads TGCGCCAGCAGCCAAGATGAGACTAGCGTGGGTAGCGAGACCCAGTACTTC. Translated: CASSQDETSVGSETQYF.